This TCR beta chain was profiled in a study of blood T cell repertoires in COVID-19. Study-wide context: The analysed material was cDNA or gDNA that came from T cells, B-cell-depleted T cells, or PBMCs.

Authors' processing steps: Cell counts per sample came from amplifying reference gene primers. The repertoire was sequenced with immunoSEQ multiplex PCR; TCRdb's copy has only in-frame clones and lacks some. V, J and clone size are taken as reported in that table, and D and trimming were inferred from the DNA itself. There are some 70,000 clones in the sample; 75% to 90% occur only once, and 0.5% to 0.7% lies in the top ten. Source material: peripheral blood. This TCR was recovered from a man in his 60s with acute or convalescent COVID-19.

This CDR3 is CASSSGVETQYF. The CDR3, as DNA: TGTGCCAGCAGCTCGGGTGTGGAGACCCAGTACTTC. The chain has TRBV5-5 and TRBJ2-5; D remains unclear. The CDR3 is 12 residues long. The V gene lost 3 bases and the J gene lost 5 bases, with 8 bases spanning the gap. Per the germline V gene, CDR1 is SGHKS and CDR2 is YYEKEE (reference sequence).